This TCR beta chain was sequenced during a study of response to subunit inactivated influenza vaccine. With respect to this clonotype: Its specificity is not known.

General observations from the study: Researchers suggested that each seasonal influenza vaccination recruits few new T cells.

MiXCR, run by TCRdb on the RT-PCR reads, gives a single entry per CDR3 protein. The sample has approximately 520,000 distinct CDR3 sequences; approximately 15% are singletons. Germline CDR1 reads MGHRA; CDR2 reads YSYEKL. Trimming left V 4 bases short and J 1 base short, with 9 bases between. This CDR3 comprises 14 residues. The sample here was CD4+ T cells sorted from PBMCs, taken 23 to 25 months after vaccination. The sequence was collected from a man aged 50-75 years who received an inactivated influenza vaccine. This rearrangement joins TRBV4-1 to TRBJ2-3; D ambiguous. CDR3 amino acids: CASSPILRTDTQYF. The CDR3 DNA follows: TGCGCCAGCAGCCCCATCCTTCGCACAGATACGCAGTATTTT.